The clone carrying this T cell receptor beta chain was seen only a few times. Its antigen is unknown. Germline loops: CDR1 SGHRS, CDR2 YFSETQ. Trimming left V 0 bases short and J 6 bases short, with 12 bases between. The length of the CDR3 is 14 residues. Unique molecular identifiers were used in preparing the TCRbeta library. MiXCR, run by TCRdb on the PCR reads, gives a single entry per CDR3 protein. Among about 200,000 distinct CDR3 sequences listed, approximately 7% were seen once. The entry originates in a study of T-cell reconstitution after alpha-beta-depleted transplantation in children. Study conclusions and caveats: The study reportedly traced alpha-beta T cells about two months after transplant to several hundred expanded graft clones.

Sample: PBMCs, taken before TCRalphabeta/CD19-depleted stem cell transplant. The clonotype comes from a boy aged 2-15 years with acute lymphoblastic leukemia, due to receive a stem cell transplant. The chain links TRBV5-1 to TRBJ1-1, with a tentative D call TRBD1 (5 bases). CDR3 nucleotides: TGCGCCAGCAGCTTGGGGACCCGGGGACCTGAAGCTTTCTTT. This gives the protein CASSLGTRGPEAFF.